This T cell receptor (beta chain) emerged from a study of radiotherapy plus CTLA-4 blockade in lung cancer. Sequenced by immunoSEQ multiplex PCR; TCRdb stores in-frame clones only, minus some. The table has more than 75,000 clones, about 88% seen once. Sequencing used peripheral blood, obtained from a patient treated with radiotherapy plus ipilimumab. This TCR was recovered from a human donor with non-small cell lung cancer who had stable disease on radiotherapy plus ipilimumab.

The CDR3 region is CASSRGGLRSGANVLTF. The CDR3 DNA is TGTGCCAGCTCCCGGGGGGGGCTGCGCTCTGGGGCCAACGTCCTGACTTTC. The chain is built from TRBV18 and TRBJ2-6; 8 bases match TRBD2. V lost 6 bases to trimming and J lost 0 bases; unmatched junction nucleotides: 7. The CDR3 is 17 amino acids. The germline gives CDR1 KGHSH, CDR2 LQKENI.